This TCR beta chain was captured by sequencing in a study of T cell clonality in common variable immunodeficiency. Profiled with immunoSEQ multiplex PCR; TCRdb holds only in-frame clones, not every one. Listed for the sample are 50,000 to 60,000 clones, none seen a single time. Study results and caveats: Links between repertoire features and CVID complications were heterogeneity-limited. CVID subjects showed higher TCRbeta clonality than healthy controls. CVID subjects shared fewer TCRbeta clones than healthy controls did.

Germline V gives CDR1 SGHDT, CDR2 YYEEEE. Germline trimming cut 2 bases from V and 5 bases from J; bases unmatched to any gene: 3. CDR3 length: 13 residues. This clone was detected ten times or more. The antigen is undetermined. The missing CDR3 end, 3 residues past where the read stops, is filled in from the germline J gene. Both groups were predominantly of Caucasian heritage. What was sequenced was peripheral blood mononuclear cells. This receptor was identified in a person between 18 and 75 years old in good health. The chain carries TRBV5-6 and TRBJ1-1; 7 bases are a match to TRBD1. The sequenced CDR3 bases are TGTGCCAGCAGCTTAGGGGGCGGTACTGAA. Translated, it gives CASSLGGGTE. The whole CDR3 sequence reads CASSLGGGTEAFF.